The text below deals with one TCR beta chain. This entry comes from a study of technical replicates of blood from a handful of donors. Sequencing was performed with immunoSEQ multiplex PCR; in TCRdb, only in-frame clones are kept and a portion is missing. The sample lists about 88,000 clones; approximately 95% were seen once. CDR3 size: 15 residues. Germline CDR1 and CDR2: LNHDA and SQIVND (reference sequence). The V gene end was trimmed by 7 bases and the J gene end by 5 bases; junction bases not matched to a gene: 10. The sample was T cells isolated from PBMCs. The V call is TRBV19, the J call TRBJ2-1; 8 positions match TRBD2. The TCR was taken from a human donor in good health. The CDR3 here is CASMIASGSHNEQFF. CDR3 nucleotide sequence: TGTGCCAGTATGATCGCAAGCGGGAGCCACAATGAGCAGTTCTTC.